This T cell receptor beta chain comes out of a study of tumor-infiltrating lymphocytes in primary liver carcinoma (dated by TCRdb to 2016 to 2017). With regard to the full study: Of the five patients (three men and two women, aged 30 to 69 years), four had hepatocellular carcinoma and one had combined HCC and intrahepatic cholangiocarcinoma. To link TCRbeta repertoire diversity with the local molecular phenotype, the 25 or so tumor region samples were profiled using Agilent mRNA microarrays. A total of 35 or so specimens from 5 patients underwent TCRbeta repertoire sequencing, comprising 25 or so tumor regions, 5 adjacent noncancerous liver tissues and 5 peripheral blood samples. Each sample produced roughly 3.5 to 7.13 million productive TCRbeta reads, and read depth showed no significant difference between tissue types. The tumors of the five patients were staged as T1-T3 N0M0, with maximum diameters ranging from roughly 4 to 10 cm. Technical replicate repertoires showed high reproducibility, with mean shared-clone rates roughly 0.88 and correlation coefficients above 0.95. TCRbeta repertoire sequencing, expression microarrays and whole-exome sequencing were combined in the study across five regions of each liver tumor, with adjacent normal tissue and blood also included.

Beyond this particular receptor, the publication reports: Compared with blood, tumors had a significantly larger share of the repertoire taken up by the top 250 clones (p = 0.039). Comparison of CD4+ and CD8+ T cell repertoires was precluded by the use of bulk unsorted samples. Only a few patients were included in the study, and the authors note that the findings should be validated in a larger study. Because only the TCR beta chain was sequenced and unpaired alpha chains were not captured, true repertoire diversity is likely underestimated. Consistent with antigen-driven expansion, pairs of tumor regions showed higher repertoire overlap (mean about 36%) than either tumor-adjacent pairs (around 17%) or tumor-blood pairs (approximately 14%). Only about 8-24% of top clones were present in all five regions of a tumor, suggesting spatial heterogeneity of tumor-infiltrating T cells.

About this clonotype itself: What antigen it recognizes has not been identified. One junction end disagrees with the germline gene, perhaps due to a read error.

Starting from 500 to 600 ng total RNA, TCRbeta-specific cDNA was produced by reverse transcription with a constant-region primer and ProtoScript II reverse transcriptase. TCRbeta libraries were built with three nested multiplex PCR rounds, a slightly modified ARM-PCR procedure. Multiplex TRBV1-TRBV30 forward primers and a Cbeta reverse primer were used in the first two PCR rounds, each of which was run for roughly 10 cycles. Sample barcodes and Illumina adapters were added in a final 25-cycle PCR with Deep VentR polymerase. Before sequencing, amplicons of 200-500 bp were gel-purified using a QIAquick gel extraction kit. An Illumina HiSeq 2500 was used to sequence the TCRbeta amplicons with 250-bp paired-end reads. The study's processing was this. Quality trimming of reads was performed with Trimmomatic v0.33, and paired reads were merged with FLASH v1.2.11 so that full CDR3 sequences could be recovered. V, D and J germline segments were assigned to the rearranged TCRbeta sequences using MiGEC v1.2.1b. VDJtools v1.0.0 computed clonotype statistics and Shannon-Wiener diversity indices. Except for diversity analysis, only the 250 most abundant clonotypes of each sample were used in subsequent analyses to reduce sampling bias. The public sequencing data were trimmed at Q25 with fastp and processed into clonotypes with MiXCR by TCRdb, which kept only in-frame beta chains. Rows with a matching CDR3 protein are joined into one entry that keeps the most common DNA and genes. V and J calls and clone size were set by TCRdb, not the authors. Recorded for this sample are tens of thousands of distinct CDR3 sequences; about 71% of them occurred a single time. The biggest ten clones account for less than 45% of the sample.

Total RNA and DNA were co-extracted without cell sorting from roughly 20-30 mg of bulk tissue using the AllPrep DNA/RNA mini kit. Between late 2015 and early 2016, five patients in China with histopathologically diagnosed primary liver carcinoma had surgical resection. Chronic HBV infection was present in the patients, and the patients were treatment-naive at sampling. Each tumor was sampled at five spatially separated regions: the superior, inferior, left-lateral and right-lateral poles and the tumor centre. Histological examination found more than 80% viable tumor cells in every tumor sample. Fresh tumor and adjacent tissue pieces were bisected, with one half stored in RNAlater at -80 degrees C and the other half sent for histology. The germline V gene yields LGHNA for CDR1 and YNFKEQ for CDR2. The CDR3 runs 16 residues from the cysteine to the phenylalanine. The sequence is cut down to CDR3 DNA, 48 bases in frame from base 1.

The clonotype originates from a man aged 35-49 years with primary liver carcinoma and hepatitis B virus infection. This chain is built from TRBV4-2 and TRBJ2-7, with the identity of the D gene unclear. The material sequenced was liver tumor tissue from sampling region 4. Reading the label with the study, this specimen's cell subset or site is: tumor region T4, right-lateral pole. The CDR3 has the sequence CTSSQDIAGASYEQYF. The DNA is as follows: TGTACCAGCAGCCAAGATATAGCAGGAGCCTCCTACGAGCAGTACTTC.